This T cell receptor beta chain was sequenced in a study of T cells after yellow fever vaccination. This clonotype was seen only once. Conversion of TCR transcripts into cDNA relied on 5'RACE template switching, which added a universal primer site and UMIs. TCRdb passed the 5' RACE reads through MiXCR, listing each CDR3 protein once. The sample yields 550,000 or so distinct CDR3 sequences, 15% to 20% seen once. This CDR3 comprises 14 residues. Trimming took 5 bases from V and 5 from J; bases not matched to a gene: 5. The V gene's germline CDR1 is SGHTA and CDR2 FQGNSA. This TCR derives from a man aged 30-40 years who received the YFV17D yellow fever vaccine. Specimen: PBMCs, collected 15 days after the yellow fever booster vaccination. This sequence joins TRBV7-2 and TRBJ2-5; 10 bases match TRBD1. CDR3 DNA: TGTGCCAGCAGCCGGGACAGGGGAGACGAGACCCAGTACTTC. It codes for CASSRDRGDETQYF.